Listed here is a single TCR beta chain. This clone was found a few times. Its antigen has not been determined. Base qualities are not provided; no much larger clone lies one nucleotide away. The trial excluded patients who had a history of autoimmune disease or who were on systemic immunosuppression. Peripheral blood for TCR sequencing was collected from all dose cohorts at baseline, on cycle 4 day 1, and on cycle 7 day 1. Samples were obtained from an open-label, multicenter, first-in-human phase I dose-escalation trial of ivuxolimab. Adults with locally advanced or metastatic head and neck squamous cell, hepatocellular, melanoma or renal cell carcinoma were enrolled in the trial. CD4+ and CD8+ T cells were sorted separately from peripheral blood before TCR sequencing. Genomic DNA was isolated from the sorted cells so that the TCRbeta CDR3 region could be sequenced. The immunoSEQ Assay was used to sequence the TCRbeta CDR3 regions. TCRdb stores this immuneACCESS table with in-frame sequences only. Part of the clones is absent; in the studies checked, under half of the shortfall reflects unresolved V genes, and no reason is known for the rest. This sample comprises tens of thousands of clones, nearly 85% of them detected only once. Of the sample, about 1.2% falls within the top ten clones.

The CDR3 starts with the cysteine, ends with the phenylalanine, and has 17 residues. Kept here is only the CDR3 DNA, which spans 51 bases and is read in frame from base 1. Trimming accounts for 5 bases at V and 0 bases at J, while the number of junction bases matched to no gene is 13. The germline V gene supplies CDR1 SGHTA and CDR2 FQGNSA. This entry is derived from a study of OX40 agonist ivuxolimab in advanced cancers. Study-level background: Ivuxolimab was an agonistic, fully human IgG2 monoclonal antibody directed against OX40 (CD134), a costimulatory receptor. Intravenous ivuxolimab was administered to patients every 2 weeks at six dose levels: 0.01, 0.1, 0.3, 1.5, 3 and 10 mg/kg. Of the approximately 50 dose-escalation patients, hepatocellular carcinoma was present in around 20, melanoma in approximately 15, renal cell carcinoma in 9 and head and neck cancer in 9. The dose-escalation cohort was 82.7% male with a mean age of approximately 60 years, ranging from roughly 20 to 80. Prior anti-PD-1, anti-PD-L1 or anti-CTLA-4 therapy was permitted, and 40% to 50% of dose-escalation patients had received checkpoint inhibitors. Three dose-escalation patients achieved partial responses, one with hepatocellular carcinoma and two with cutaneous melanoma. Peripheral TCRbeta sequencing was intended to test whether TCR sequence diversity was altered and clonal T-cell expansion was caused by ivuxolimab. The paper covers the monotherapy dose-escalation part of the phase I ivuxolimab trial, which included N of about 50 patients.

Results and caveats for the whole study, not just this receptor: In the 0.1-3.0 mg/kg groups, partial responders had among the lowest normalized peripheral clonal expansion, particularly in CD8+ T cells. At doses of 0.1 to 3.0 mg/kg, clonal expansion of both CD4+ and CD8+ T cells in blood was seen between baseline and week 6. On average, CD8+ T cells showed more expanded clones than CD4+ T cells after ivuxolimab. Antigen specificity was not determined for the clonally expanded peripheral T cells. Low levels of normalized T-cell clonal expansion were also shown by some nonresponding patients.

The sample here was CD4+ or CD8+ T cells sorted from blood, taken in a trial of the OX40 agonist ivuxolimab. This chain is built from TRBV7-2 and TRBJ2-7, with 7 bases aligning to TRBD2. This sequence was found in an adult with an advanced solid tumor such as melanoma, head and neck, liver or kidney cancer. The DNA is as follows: TGTGCCAGCAGCCTAACTAGCGACCAAACGTCCTCCTACGAGCAGTACTTC. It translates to CASSLTSDQTSSYEQYF.